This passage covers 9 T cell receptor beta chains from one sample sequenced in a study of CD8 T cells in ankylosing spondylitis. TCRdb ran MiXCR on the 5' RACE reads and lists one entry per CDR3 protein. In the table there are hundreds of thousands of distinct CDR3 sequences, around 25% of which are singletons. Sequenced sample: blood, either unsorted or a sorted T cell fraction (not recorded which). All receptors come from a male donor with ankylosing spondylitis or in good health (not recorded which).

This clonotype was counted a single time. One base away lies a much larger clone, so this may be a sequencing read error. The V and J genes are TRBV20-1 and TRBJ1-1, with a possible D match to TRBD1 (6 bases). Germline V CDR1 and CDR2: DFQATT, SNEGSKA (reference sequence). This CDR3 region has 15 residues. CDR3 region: CSARIGGRIDTEALF. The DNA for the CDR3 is TGCAGTGCTAGGATAGGGGGACGAATAGACACTGAAGCTCTCTTT.

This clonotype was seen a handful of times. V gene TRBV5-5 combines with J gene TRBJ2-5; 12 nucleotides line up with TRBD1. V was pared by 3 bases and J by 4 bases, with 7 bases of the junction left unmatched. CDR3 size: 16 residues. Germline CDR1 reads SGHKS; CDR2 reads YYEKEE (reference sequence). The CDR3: CASSWTGTGGRETQYF. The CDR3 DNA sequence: TGTGCCAGCAGCTGGACCGGGACAGGGGGCCGAGAGACCCAGTACTTC.

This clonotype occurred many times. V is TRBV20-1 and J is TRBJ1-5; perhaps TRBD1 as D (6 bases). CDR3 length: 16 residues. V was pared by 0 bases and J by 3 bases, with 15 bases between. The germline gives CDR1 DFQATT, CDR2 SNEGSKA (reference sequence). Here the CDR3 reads CSARDQGRRNNQPQHF. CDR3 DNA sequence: TGCAGTGCTAGAGATCAGGGGCGCAGGAACAATCAGCCCCAGCATTTT.

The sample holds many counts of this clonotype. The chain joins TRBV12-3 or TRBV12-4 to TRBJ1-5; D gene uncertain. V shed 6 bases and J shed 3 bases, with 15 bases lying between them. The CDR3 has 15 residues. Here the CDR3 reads CASRLTAGNNQPQHF. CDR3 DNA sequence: TGTGCCAGCAGACTGACGGCAGGCAACAATCAGCCCCAGCATTTT.

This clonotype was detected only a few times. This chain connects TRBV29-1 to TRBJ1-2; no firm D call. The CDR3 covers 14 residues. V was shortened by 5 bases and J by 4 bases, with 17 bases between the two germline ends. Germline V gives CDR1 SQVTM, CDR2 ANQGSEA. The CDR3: CSVSSRAKRYGYTF. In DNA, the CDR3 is TGCAGCGTTTCCTCTCGCGCCAAGCGCTATGGCTACACCTTC.

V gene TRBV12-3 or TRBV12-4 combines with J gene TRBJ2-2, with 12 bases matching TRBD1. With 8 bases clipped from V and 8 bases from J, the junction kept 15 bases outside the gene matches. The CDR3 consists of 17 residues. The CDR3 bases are TGTGCCAGCGAGATTATACAGGGACAGGGGGCAAGAGGGGAGCTGTTTTTT. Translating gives CASEIIQGQGARGELFF.

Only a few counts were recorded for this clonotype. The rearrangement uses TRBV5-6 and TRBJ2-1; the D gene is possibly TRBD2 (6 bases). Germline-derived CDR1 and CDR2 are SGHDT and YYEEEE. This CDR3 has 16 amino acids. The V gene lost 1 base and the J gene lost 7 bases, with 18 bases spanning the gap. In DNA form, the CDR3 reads TGTGCCAGCAGCTTGTATCCTAGGGGAGGTGAAAATGAGCAGTTCTTC. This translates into CASSLYPRGGENEQFF.

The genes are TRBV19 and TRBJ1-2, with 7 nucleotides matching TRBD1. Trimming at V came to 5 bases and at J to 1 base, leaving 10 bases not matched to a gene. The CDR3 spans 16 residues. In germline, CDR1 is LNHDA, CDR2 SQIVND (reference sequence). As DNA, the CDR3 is TGTGCCAGTAGTCCGACAGGGCCCATGGATAACTATGGCTACACCTTC. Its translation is CASSPTGPMDNYGYTF. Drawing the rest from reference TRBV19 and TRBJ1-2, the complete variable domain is DGGITQSPKYLFRKEGQNVTLSCEQNLNHDAMYWYRQDPGQGLRLIYYSQIVNDFQKGDIAEGYSVSREKKESFPLTVTSAQKNPTAFYLCASSPTGPMDNYGYTFGSGTRLTVV.

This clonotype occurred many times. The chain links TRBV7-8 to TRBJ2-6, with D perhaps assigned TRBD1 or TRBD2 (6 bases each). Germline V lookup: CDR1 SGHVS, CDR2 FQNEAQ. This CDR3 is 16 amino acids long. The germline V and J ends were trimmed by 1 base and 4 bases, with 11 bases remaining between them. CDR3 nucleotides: TGTGCCAGCAGCTTAGAAGGGGGGCTGGGGGCCAACGTCCTGACTTTC. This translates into CASSLEGGLGANVLTF.